This T cell receptor (beta chain) was retrieved from a study of blood T cell repertoires in COVID-19. In the study overall: The origin of the acute and convalescent COVID-19 samples was the United States, Italy and Spain. T cells, B-cell-depleted T cells, or PBMCs supplied cDNA or gDNA.

The V end was cut by 4 bases, the J end by 6 bases, with 12 bases between. Germline loops: CDR1 KGHSY, CDR2 FQNENV. This CDR3 spans 13 amino acids. Original data processing: Reference gene primer amplification yielded estimated nucleated cell counts. Profiling relied on immunoSEQ multiplex PCR, and the TCRdb table lists in-frame clones only, not all of them. V and J calls plus clone size are reproduced from that table; the DNA served to infer D and trimming. There are about 220,000 clones in the sample; roughly 84% occur only once, and roughly 2.3% lies in the top ten. The chain joins TRBV16 to TRBJ1-1; no clear D gene. Sequencing was done on a sample of peripheral blood. The sequence was collected from a woman aged 60-75 years with acute or convalescent COVID-19. This CDR3 reads CASSPLAGSEAFF. The CDR3, as DNA: TGTGCCAGCAGCCCCCTTGCCGGGTCTGAAGCTTTCTTT.